This record looks at one T cell receptor beta chain sequence and its context. Its target is unknown. The conserved final phenylalanine or tryptophan is absent from the CDR3, which likely points to a read error. This entry belongs to a study of T cells in Graves' hyperthyroidism and ophthalmopathy. The ends were cut back, 4 bases at V and 4 bases at J, with 16 bases in the middle. Germline CDR1 reads MNHGY; CDR2 reads SVAAGI. This CDR3 contains 15 residues. Ophthalmopathy patients showed a Clinical Activity Score of at least 3, NOSPECS grade of at least 4 and duration under 3 months. Each 10 ml fresh peripheral blood draw supplied the PBMCs. Study conclusions and caveats: Ophthalmopathy prediction by the model preceded onset by a median approximately 6.1 months.

Amplification of TCR beta CDR3 regions was performed using RNA transcripts as template. HTBI primers drove first-round RT-PCR of the TCR CDR3. Each CDR3 protein gets one entry after TCRdb re-called the multiplex PCR reads with MiXCR. The table includes a few hundred thousand distinct CDR3 sequences, more than 15% detected once. V usage is TRBV6-9 and J usage is TRBJ2-5; D could derive from TRBD1 or TRBD2 (5 bases each). The material sequenced was blood. The sequence was obtained from a woman between 35 and 50 years old with Graves' ophthalmopathy. The CDR3 region is CASSFGTARVETQYL. CDR3 nucleotides: TGTGCCAGCAGTTTCGGGACCGCGAGGGTAGAGACCCAGTACTTA.